The T cell receptor beta chain under discussion was sequenced for a study of blood T cell repertoires in COVID-19. The overall study: T cells, B-cell-depleted T cells, or PBMCs provided the cDNA or gDNA that served as material.

Seattle's cohort entered during active infection and was followed longitudinally. Sequenced by immunoSEQ multiplex PCR; TCRdb stores in-frame clones only, minus some. The table shows 100,000 to 150,000 clones, with more than 80% occurring only once. The length of the CDR3 is 14 residues. Looked up from germline, CDR1 is SQVTM and CDR2 is ANQGSEA. The germline V and J ends were trimmed by 7 bases and 0 bases, with 15 bases remaining between them. The gene calls are TRBV29-1 and TRBJ2-5; a possible D gene is TRBD1 (6 bases). The receptor comes from an elderly woman with COVID-19, enrolled during active disease. The material sequenced was peripheral blood. CDR3 bases: TGCAGCGCCTCTCCCGGGACATACCAAGAGACCCAGTACTTC. Translation: CSASPGTYQETQYF.